The rows below give T cell receptor beta chains drawn from one sample of a study of T cell repertoires in cytomegalovirus infection. TCRdb reprocessed the reads via MiXCR and lists one record per CDR3 protein. Of approximately 130,000 distinct CDR3 sequences in the sample, about 10% were seen once. The sequencing input was PBMCs. Source of these receptors: a human donor in good health (CMV status not recorded). Some clones in this sample may be carry-over from other donors' samples. CDR3s include the opening cysteine and the closing phenylalanine or tryptophan. D genes are given only for firm matches. Clone size is stated in some rows and not others, as once, few, many or a class when expanded.

length	size	V	J	D	CDR3	DNA
13	many	TRBV6-2/TRBV6-3	TRBJ1-1	-	CASSRHVTSEAFF	TGTGCCAGCAGCAGACATGTCACAAGTGAAGCTTTCTTT
13	many	TRBV25-1	TRBJ1-2	-	CASTLGAGYGYTF	TGTGCCAGCACCCTTGGTGCGGGATATGGCTACACCTTC
16	few	TRBV5-1	TRBJ1-2	TRBD1	CATSTGQGEGGYGYTF	TGCGCCACTTCGACAGGGCAGGGAGAAGGCGGCTATGGCTACACCTTC
15	many	TRBV28	TRBJ2-7	-	CASSFQASSSGEQYF	TGTGCCAGCAGTTTTCAGGCCTCCAGTTCGGGGGAGCAGTACTTC
14	many	TRBV7-2	TRBJ1-3	-	CASSATVGRNTIYF	TGTGCCAGCAGCGCCACCGTTGGCCGAAACACCATATATTTT
13	few	TRBV20-1	TRBJ1-2	-	CSARGAGPDGYTF	TGCAGTGCTAGAGGGGCAGGGCCAGATGGCTACACCTTC
13	many	TRBV5-1	TRBJ1-1	-	CASSPSGDTEAFF	TGCGCCAGCAGCCCCTCAGGGGACACTGAAGCTTTCTTT
16	many	TRBV2	TRBJ1-3	TRBD1	CASSEAGTGVGNTIYF	TGTGCCAGCAGTGAAGCTGGTACAGGGGTTGGAAACACCATATATTTT
12	-	TRBV6-5	TRBJ2-1	-	CASSDTYNEQFF	TGTGCCAGCAGTGACACCTACAATGAGCAGTTCTTC
12	many	TRBV20-1	TRBJ2-7	TRBD1	CSATRGSGEQYF	TGCAGTGCTACCAGGGGGAGCGGCGAGCAGTACTTC